These 18 T cell receptor beta chains originate from one sample sequenced in a study of CD8+ T cells in alopecia areata (dated by TCRdb to 2017 to 2018). The time point label on this specimen signifies: roughly 26 weeks on oral tofacitinib. In the paper's terms, the treatment or condition label means: oral pan-JAK inhibitor, 5-10 mg twice daily. The library was prepared using the immunoSEQ multiplex PCR assay. RNA was extracted from all samples and reverse transcribed into cDNA as template for TCR sequencing. What TCRdb holds here is the immuneACCESS table cut down to in-frame rearrangements. Part of the clones is not present; checked against another copy, under half of the missing clones reflect an unresolved V gene, and the others are unexplained. For this sample there are 190,000 or so clones; roughly 50% appear just once. The ten biggest clones cover over 10% of the sample. The sequenced sample was CD8+ T cells sorted from blood, obtained at week 24, from a patient treated with tofacitinib. These receptors were taken from a human donor with alopecia areata.

The chain combines TRBV25-1 with TRBJ2-3; no reliable D call. In germline, CDR1 is MGHDK, CDR2 SYGVNS. V dropped 0 bases and J dropped 3 bases, with 16 bases sitting between them. There are 17 residues in the CDR3. The CDR3 nucleotides are TGTGCCAGCAGTGAATACAGCATACACGGTAGAACAGATACGCAGTATTTT. Encoded protein: CASSEYSIHGRTDTQYF. Looking up the rest from reference TRBV25-1 and TRBJ2-3 gives the full variable domain: EADIYQTPRYLVIGTGKKITLECSQTMGHDKMYWYQQDPGMELHLIHYSYGVNSTEKGDLSSESTVSRIRTEHFPLTLESARPSHTSQYLCASSEYSIHGRTDTQYFGPGTRLTVL.

This clone has more than one count but fewer than ten. The chain joins TRBV5-6 to TRBJ2-7; D gene unclear. CDR3 size: 17 residues. V lost 0 bases to trimming and J lost 0 bases, with 16 bases between them. Germline values: CDR1 SGHDT, CDR2 YYEEEE. The CDR3 region is CASSLVPERRGSYEQYF. CDR3 bases: TGTGCCAGCAGCTTGGTTCCTGAAAGGCGTGGCTCCTACGAGCAGTACTTC.

The chain employs TRBV7-9 and TRBJ1-1; D possibly corresponds to TRBD1 (5 bases). The CDR3 sequence is 15 residues long. The ends were cut back, 5 bases at V and 4 bases at J, with 17 bases in the middle. Per germline, CDR1 SEHNR and CDR2 FQNEAQ (reference sequence). CDR3 DNA sequence: TGTGCCAGCAGCCCCCGGGGGAACAGGAGCACTGAAGCTTTCTTT. Protein product: CASSPRGNRSTEAFF. Based on the CDR3 plus reference TRBV7-9 and TRBJ1-1, the full variable domain is DTGVSQNPRHKITKRGQNVTFRCDPISEHNRLYWYRQTLGQGPEFLTYFQNEAQLEKSRLLSDRFSAERPKGSFSTLEIQRTEQGDSAMYLCASSPRGNRSTEAFFGQGTRLTVV.

This clone was observed a handful of times. The chain combines TRBV6-5 with TRBJ2-7; the match to TRBD2 covers 7 bases. The ends lost 6 bases at V and 2 bases at J; junction bases unmatched: 10. This CDR3 region has 15 residues. CDR1 and CDR2 (germline): MNHEY, SVGAGI. In DNA, the CDR3 is TGTGCCAGCAGATGGGGGGGTAAGGGTACCTACGAGCAGTACTTC. Translated: CASRWGGKGTYEQYF.

J is TRBJ2-1 and V is TRBV6-6; 10 positions agree with TRBD1. The CDR3 extends over 14 amino acids. V lost 8 bases and J lost 10; bases outside the gene matches: 11. Germline CDR1 and CDR2: MNHNY and SVGAGI (reference sequence). For the CDR3, the DNA is TGTGCCAGCGGTCCCGGGACAGGGGAGATCGAGCAGTTCTTC. Translation: CASGPGTGEIEQFF.

This clone was found a few times. This chain connects TRBV15 to TRBJ2-1; 14 nucleotides agree with TRBD2. This CDR3 region has 16 residues. After removal of 5 bases from V and 6 bases from J, the junction contained 6 bases not matched to a gene. Germline V lookup: CDR1 LNHNV, CDR2 YYDKDF (reference sequence). The CDR3: CATSPLTSGGANEQFF. The CDR3 nucleotides read TGTGCCACCAGCCCCCTGACTAGCGGGGGGGCCAATGAGCAGTTCTTC.

The V gene is TRBV4-1, the J gene TRBJ2-5; possibly TRBD2 for D (5 bases). With 0 bases removed from V and 5 bases from J, the gap between germline ends came to 13 bases. CDR1 is MGHRA and CDR2 is YSYEKL in the germline V gene. This CDR3 has 15 amino acids. The CDR3 spells CASSQEMTRTETQYF. CDR3 nucleotides: TGCGCCAGCAGCCAAGAGATGACCCGGACTGAGACCCAGTACTTC.

The chain is built from TRBV9 and TRBJ1-6, with 10 bases lining up with TRBD1. Germline lookup yields CDR1 SGDLS and CDR2 YYNGEE. The CDR3 runs to 13 residues. J was trimmed by 10 bases and V by 7 bases; bases with no gene match: 5. The CDR3 DNA sequence: TGTGCCAGCTCGGGACAGGGGTCATCACCCCTCCACTTT. Protein sequence: CASSGQGSSPLHF.

This chain uses TRBV7-6 with TRBJ1-2, with 9 bases fitting TRBD1. The V segment lost 4 bases and the J segment 5 bases; nucleotides outside the gene matches: 5. The CDR3 spans 14 residues. Germline V gene data show CDR1 as SGHVS and CDR2 as FNYEAQ. As DNA, the CDR3 is TGTGCCAGCAGCTCCGCAGACAGGGGGTATGGCTACACCTTC. Protein: CASSSADRGYGYTF.

V gene TRBV6-5 combines with J gene TRBJ1-1; 10 bases match TRBD1. The J segment lost 1 base and the V segment lost 0 bases, leaving 2 bases of the junction unmatched. Germline CDR1 MNHEY, CDR2 SVGAGI. The CDR3 runs 16 residues. The CDR3 protein is CASSYSGQGGNTEAFF. CDR3 in DNA: TGTGCCAGCAGTTACTCCGGACAGGGGGGGAACACTGAAGCTTTCTTT.

V gene TRBV29-1 combines with J gene TRBJ1-3; D remains ambiguous. V was shortened by 6 bases and J by 7 bases, with 19 bases between the two germline ends. From germline, CDR1 is SQVTM and CDR2 ANQGSEA. This CDR3 comprises 14 residues. The CDR3 nucleotides read TGCAGCGTCACCGTGGACCAGGCCCGGAACACCATATATTTT. This sequence encodes CSVTVDQARNTIYF.

This clone was counted a few times. The chain links TRBV29-1 to TRBJ2-7, with D unclear. The CDR3 extends over 13 amino acids. V was shortened by 4 bases and J by 6 bases, with 16 bases between the two germline ends. In germline, CDR1 is SQVTM, CDR2 ANQGSEA. The CDR3, as DNA: TGCAGCGTTGTCAGGAACCGCATGTCCGAGCAGTACTTC. Amino acid sequence: CSVVRNRMSEQYF.

The chain uses TRBV29-1 and TRBJ1-3, with D unresolved. Trimming cost V 4 bases and J 1 base, with 8 bases left between them. The CDR3 sequence is 13 residues long. Germline values: CDR1 SQVTM, CDR2 ANQGSEA. The CDR3 loop is CSVGQQSGNTIYF. For the CDR3, the DNA is TGCAGCGTTGGTCAACAGTCTGGAAACACCATATATTTT.

The CDR3 DNA reads TGTGCCAGCAGTGCGACGGAAAACACTGAAGCTTTCTTT. Amino acid sequence: CASSATENTEAFF. The genes are TRBV2 and TRBJ1-1; D call uncertain. The CDR3 is made up of 13 amino acids. Germline V gene lookup returns CDR1 SNHLY and CDR2 FYNNEI. The germline V and J ends were trimmed by 4 bases and 2 bases, with 8 bases remaining between them. The variable domain in full, with the rest retrieved from reference TRBV2 and TRBJ1-1, is EPEVTQTPSHQVTQMGQEVILRCVPISNHLYFYWYRQILGQKVEFLVSFYNNEISEKSEIFDDQFSVERPDGSNFTLKIRSTKLEDSAMYFCASSATENTEAFFGQGTRLTVV.

The chain has TRBV13 and TRBJ2-3, with D unclear. CDR1 is PRHDT, CDR2 FYEKMQ, per germline (reference sequence). The V and J ends lost 4 bases and 3 bases respectively, with 5 bases between them. The CDR3 contains 12 residues. In DNA, the CDR3 is TGTGCCAGCAGCTCGATGACAGATACGCAGTATTTT. It translates to CASSSMTDTQYF.

The table lists this clone with a count of one. This chain connects TRBV7-2 to TRBJ1-1, with D unclear. Germline V lookup: CDR1 SGHTA, CDR2 FQGNSA. The CDR3 runs 14 residues. V lost 5 bases, J lost 3 bases, and 13 bases lay in between. The CDR3 loop reads CASSPPDYDTEAFF. The CDR3 nucleotides are TGTGCCAGCAGCCCTCCCGACTACGACACTGAAGCTTTCTTT.

This clone was observed a handful of times. The chain carries TRBV29-1 and TRBJ2-7; 10 bases match TRBD1. The germline V gene has CDR1 SQVTM and CDR2 ANQGSEA. The CDR3 covers 14 residues. Unmatched junction bases numbered 7, after V lost 8 bases and J lost 0 bases. As DNA, the CDR3 is TGCAGCATCTCCGGGACAGGGGTCTCCTACGAGCAGTACTTC. Encoded protein: CSISGTGVSYEQYF.

This sequence joins TRBV27 and TRBJ1-1; 8 bases map to TRBD1. V gave up 4 bases and J gave up 4 bases; unmatched junction bases: 8. Per the germline V gene, CDR1 is MNHEY and CDR2 is SMNVEV (reference sequence). The CDR3 has 15 residues. The CDR3 nucleotides are TGTGCCAGCAGTTACGGACAGGGATTGGGCACTGAAGCTTTCTTT. It codes for CASSYGQGLGTEAFF.